This TCR beta chain was documented in a study of T cell clones after liver transplantation. The method was immunoSEQ multiplex PCR; TCRdb's version includes in-frame clones alone and lacks a portion of them. The profile shows tens of thousands of clones, around four fifths of them singletons. This CDR3 has 16 amino acids. Germline CDR1 LGHNA, CDR2 YSLEER. The V segment lost 3 bases and the J segment 6 bases; nucleotides outside the gene matches: 10. This receptor was obtained from a human patient who received a liver transplant. Some T cells may be the graft donor's. The V and J genes are TRBV4-3 and TRBJ2-2, with 7 bases lining up with TRBD2. The material was CD4+ T cells from blood, obtained approximately 3.5 years after liver transplant. The DNA of the CDR3 is TGCGCCAGCAGCCACGGGGGGTCTTTAAGGGCCGGGGAGCTGTTTTTT. It encodes CASSHGGSLRAGELFF.